This TCR beta chain emerged from a study of beta chain features in type 1 diabetes. Overall study findings and caveats: Type 1 diabetes patients had moderately but significantly shorter TCRB CDR3s in all four CD4+ subsets.

What was sequenced were expressed TCRB transcripts, since all of the isolated RNA had been reverse transcribed. Sequencing was performed with immunoSEQ multiplex PCR; in TCRdb, only in-frame clones are kept and a portion is missing. The sample includes hundreds of thousands of clones, more than 13% of them seen just once. A heparinised blood draw that averaged about 120 mL was obtained once from each donor. Each population that was sorted was more than 98% pure. The CDR3 has 14 residues. Between the trimmed V and J ends, which lost 1 base and 0 bases, there was a span of 7 bases. Germline V gene sequence: CDR1 GTSNPN, CDR2 SVGIG (reference sequence). As to this clone: No antigen is known for it.

The receptor was derived from a man aged 18 to 30 with type 1 diabetes. The chain employs TRBV30 and TRBJ1-5, with D uncertain. Sequencing was done on a sample of naive CD4+ T cells from blood. The CDR3 nucleotides are TGTGCCTGGAGTGGTTGGAATAGCAATCAGCCCCAGCATTTT. Encoded protein: CAWSGWNSNQPQHF.